Presented here are 15 T cell receptor beta chains from one specimen sequenced in a study of early T cells in non-severe SARS-CoV-2 infection. Each CDR3 protein is one row after TCRdb ran MiXCR on the 5' RACE reads. The sample has some 26,000 distinct CDR3 sequences; roughly 4.8% are singletons. The sequencing input was whole blood. These receptors came from an adult who was a healthcare worker with PCR-confirmed SARS-CoV-2 infection or an uninfected control (not recorded which).

Points on this clonotype: This could be a read error, since a much larger clone is one nucleotide away. J is TRBJ1-1 and V is TRBV6-6; D is ambiguous. CDR1 is MNHNY, CDR2 SVGAGI, per germline (reference sequence). The CDR3 has 15 residues. Trimming pared 5 bases from V and 2 bases from J, leaving 15 bases between. CDR3 DNA sequence: TGTGCCAGCAGTCGCCCGACAAGGATAAACACTGAAGCTTTCTTT. Protein: CASSRPTRINTEAFF.

This clonotype was picked up a small number of times. The chain links TRBV6-5 to TRBJ1-6; TRBD1 matches at 7 bases. This CDR3 is 15 amino acids long. V lost 5 bases to trimming and J lost 10 bases; unmatched junction nucleotides: 11. The V gene's germline CDR1 is MNHEY and CDR2 SVGAGI. The CDR3 bases are TGTGCCAGCAGTCGACAGGGATCTATGGAATCACCCCTCCACTTT. Its translation is CASSRQGSMESPLHF.

This clonotype has ten or more counts. The chain has TRBV18 and TRBJ1-5, with 8 bases matching TRBD1. Germline loops: CDR1 KGHSH, CDR2 LQKENI. This CDR3 has 17 residues. Unmatched junction bases numbered 11, after V lost 3 bases and J lost 4 bases. The CDR3 DNA sequence: TGTGCCAGCTCACCTACCCAAACAGGGGGAAGAAATCAGCCCCAGCATTTT. Its translation: CASSPTQTGGRNQPQHF.

This clonotype has only a few counts. The rearrangement uses TRBV12-3 or TRBV12-4 and TRBJ1-2; TRBD1 matches at 9 bases. The CDR3 has 13 residues. V shed 6 bases and J 5 bases; nucleotides not matched to a gene: 4. The CDR3 DNA is TGTGCCAGCAGGGCAGGACAGGGGTATGGCTACACCTTC. This encodes CASRAGQGYGYTF.

This clonotype was found many times. The V and J genes are TRBV18 and TRBJ1-4; D gene ambiguous. The CDR3 has 15 amino acids. V was clipped by 1 base and J by 3 bases, with 9 bases between them. The V gene's germline CDR1 is KGHSH and CDR2 LQKENI. The CDR3 is CASSPQEGPNEKLFF. The CDR3 coding sequence is TGTGCCAGCTCACCACAGGAGGGCCCTAATGAAAAACTGTTTTTT.

This clonotype has at least ten counts. The chain recombines TRBV7-9 with TRBJ2-3, with D uncertain. This CDR3 is built from 15 residues. CDR1 and CDR2 (germline): SEHNR, FQNEAQ (reference sequence). V lost 1 base, J lost 5 bases, and 13 bases lay in between. CDR3 residues: CASSLGVDGGDTQYF. CDR3 coding DNA: TGTGCCAGCAGCTTAGGAGTCGATGGTGGAGATACGCAGTATTTT.

This clonotype was counted between two and nine times. The chain couples TRBV28 to TRBJ2-7, with D maybe TRBD2 (6 bases). Germline V gene sequence: CDR1 MDHEN, CDR2 SYDVKM. This CDR3 region has 16 residues. V lost 6 bases and J lost 5, with 23 bases in between. DNA of the CDR3: TGTGCCAGCAGCATCGGAGTGGTTTTCGGAGGGAACGAGCAGTACTTC. This gives the protein CASSIGVVFGGNEQYF.

In this sample, this clonotype turned up many times. The V call is TRBV10-3, the J call TRBJ1-2, with D hard to call. The germline V and J ends were trimmed by 2 bases and 5 bases, with 12 bases remaining between them. Per germline, CDR1 ENHRY and CDR2 SYGVKD. This CDR3 is 14 amino acids long. CDR3 sequence (DNA): TGTGCCATCAGTGAGCCTATATCGTGGTATGGCTACACCTTC. Its protein product is CAISEPISWYGYTF.

The sample holds a few counts of this clonotype. This chain uses TRBV7-3 with TRBJ1-1; no firm D call. The germline V gene encodes CDR1 SGHTA and CDR2 FQGTGA. Trimming stripped 4 bases from V and 2 bases from J, with 8 bases between. The CDR3 is made up of 13 amino acids. The CDR3 DNA reads TGTGCCAGCAGCTGGACCGCAAACACTGAAGCTTTCTTT. It translates to CASSWTANTEAFF.

This clonotype was counted between two and nine times. V gene TRBV25-1 combines with J gene TRBJ2-1; possible D gene TRBD1, 5 bases. This CDR3 has 13 amino acids. Germline CDR1 MGHDK, CDR2 SYGVNS. Trimming stripped 0 bases from V and 7 bases from J, with 7 bases between. The CDR3 sequence is CASSEYRVNEQFF. Written as DNA, the CDR3 is TGTGCCAGCAGTGAATACAGGGTGAATGAGCAGTTCTTC. Drawing the rest from reference TRBV25-1 and TRBJ2-1, the complete variable domain is EADIYQTPRYLVIGTGKKITLECSQTMGHDKMYWYQQDPGMELHLIHYSYGVNSTEKGDLSSESTVSRIRTEHFPLTLESARPSHTSQYLCASSEYRVNEQFFGPGTRLTVL.

This clonotype was observed a few times. This chain uses TRBV5-1 with TRBJ2-7; D call uncertain. Trimming removed 0 bases at V and 7 bases at J, with 14 bases between. The germline V gene encodes CDR1 SGHRS and CDR2 YFSETQ. The CDR3 is 14 amino acids. In DNA, the CDR3 is TGCGCCAGCAGCTTGGCGGTCCAGACACAAGAGCAGTACTTC. Its translation is CASSLAVQTQEQYF.

There are many counts of this clonotype. J is TRBJ1-2 and V is TRBV20-1; D is uncertain. CDR1 and CDR2 (germline): DFQATT, SNEGSKA (reference sequence). V lost 1 base and J lost 4, with 13 bases in between. The CDR3 consists of 14 residues. The CDR3 nucleotides read TGCAGTGCTAGAGTAATGTATGGCATCTATGGCTACACCTTC. It translates to CSARVMYGIYGYTF.

This clonotype was seen repeatedly, ten times or more. The chain's CDR3 is CASSPYRGIGEKLFF. DNA of the CDR3: TGTGCCAGCAGTCCCTACAGGGGTATAGGTGAAAAACTGTTTTTT. This chain links TRBV2 with TRBJ1-4; 7 positions match TRBD1. V gave up 5 bases and J gave up 7 bases; unmatched junction bases: 10. The V gene's germline CDR1 is SNHLY and CDR2 FYNNEI. CDR3 length: 15 residues.

The chain links TRBV7-3 to TRBJ2-4; TRBD1 matches 11 bases. Germline V CDR1 and CDR2: SGHTA, FQGTGA. The J segment lost 13 bases and the V segment lost 5 bases, leaving 16 bases of the junction unmatched. This CDR3 has 16 amino acids. This CDR3 reads CASSPQPGTGGPAQYF. For the CDR3, the DNA is TGTGCCAGCAGCCCACAGCCCGGGACAGGGGGACCCGCGCAGTACTTC.

The sample holds many counts of this clonotype. The V and J genes are TRBV28 and TRBJ2-5; 7 bases line up with TRBD1. The CDR3 runs 14 residues. V was pared by 10 bases and J by 2 bases, with 10 bases of the junction left unmatched. The germline V gene has CDR1 MDHEN and CDR2 SYDVKM. Written as DNA, the CDR3 is TGTGCCATAACCCGGACAGGACGTCAAGAGACCCAGTACTTC. Translated: CAITRTGRQETQYF.